This T cell receptor (beta chain) is from a study of T cell repertoires in cytomegalovirus infection (dated by TCRdb to between 2018 and 2021). General notes on the study: Alongside well-studied HLA-B-restricted epitopes, the peptide stimulations were aimed at recently identified HLA-C-restricted CMV epitopes, whose presentation resists viral immunomodulation. Donor HLA type was relevant to the analysis, because carriage of CMV infection together with the matching HLA type was indicated by public TCR beta signatures. Overall study results and their limits: Cumulative frequency of public TCR beta family members discriminated carriers of CMV infection plus the relevant HLA type in this cohort and an independent approximately 350-donor cohort. The ex vivo response was dominated by HLA-C-restricted CMV-specific TCR beta clonotypes, which also provided the single most frequent clonotype in two of eight donors.

Sequencing instrument: Illumina HiSeq 1500. TCRdb reprocessing: public reads trimmed at Q25 with fastp, clones called with MiXCR, in-frame beta chains kept. One record per CDR3 amino acid sequence lists the most common genes and DNA. Counted in this sample were about 890,000 distinct CDR3 sequences; around 32% of them appeared once. The leading ten clones occupy around 15% of the sample. CDR1 and CDR2, looked up from the germline V gene, are MGHRA and YSYEKL. The CDR3 goes from the cysteine to the phenylalanine over 17 residues. CDR3 DNA is the only sequence kept; it has 51 bases, read in frame from the first base. The junction shows trimming of 3 bases on V and 6 bases on J, and the gene matches do not reach 12 bases of it. A note on this clonotype: Its antigen is unknown. The input lacks base qualities; no much larger clone sits a single base away.

What this sample's treatment or condition label stands for: in vitro stimulation with specific CMV peptide epitopes to enrich CMV-specific T cells. Recombination linked TRBV4-1 to TRBJ2-1, with TRBD2 identical over 9 junction bases. The TCR was taken from a human donor in good health (CMV status not recorded). Some clones in this sample may be carry-over from other donors' samples. This material consisted of cultured CD8+ T cells from PBMCs, taken from culture after CMV antigen stimulation. Here is the DNA: TGCGCCAGCAGCCACCTAAGGGCTAGCGGGGTTAGCAATGAGCAGTTCTTC. The resulting protein is CASSHLRASGVSNEQFF.